This T cell receptor (beta chain) is drawn from a study of cytomegalovirus exposure and HLA in healthy donors. Study-level background: An early data release held approximately 85 million unique TCRs from HLA-typed donors. Study-wide results and limits: Data from an earlier analysis indicated that most TCR beta V segments were productive either about 87% or about 30% of the time. What was likely a sequencing artifact was a cluster of highly shared sequence variants.

Concerning this clone itself: No antigen is known for it.

PCR amplification relied on 60 Vbeta primers (plus 13 Jbeta primers). Using immunoSEQ multiplex PCR, the repertoire was profiled, and TCRdb retains in-frame clones only, with some absent. In the table there are 150,000 to 200,000 clones, about 86% of which are singletons. The clonotype was recovered from a woman aged 18-29 years in good health and CMV-seropositive. Sequenced: PBMCs.

The CDR3 loop is CASSTSSGLRTDTQYF. DNA for the CDR3: TGCGCCAGCAGCACATCTAGCGGCTTACGCACAGATACGCAGTATTTT. The J gene is TRBJ2-3, the V gene TRBV5-1; 7 bases map to TRBD2. Germline CDR1 and CDR2: SGHRS and YFSETQ. Trimming cost V 4 bases and J 1 base; bases outside gene matches: 9. The CDR3 totals 16 residues.